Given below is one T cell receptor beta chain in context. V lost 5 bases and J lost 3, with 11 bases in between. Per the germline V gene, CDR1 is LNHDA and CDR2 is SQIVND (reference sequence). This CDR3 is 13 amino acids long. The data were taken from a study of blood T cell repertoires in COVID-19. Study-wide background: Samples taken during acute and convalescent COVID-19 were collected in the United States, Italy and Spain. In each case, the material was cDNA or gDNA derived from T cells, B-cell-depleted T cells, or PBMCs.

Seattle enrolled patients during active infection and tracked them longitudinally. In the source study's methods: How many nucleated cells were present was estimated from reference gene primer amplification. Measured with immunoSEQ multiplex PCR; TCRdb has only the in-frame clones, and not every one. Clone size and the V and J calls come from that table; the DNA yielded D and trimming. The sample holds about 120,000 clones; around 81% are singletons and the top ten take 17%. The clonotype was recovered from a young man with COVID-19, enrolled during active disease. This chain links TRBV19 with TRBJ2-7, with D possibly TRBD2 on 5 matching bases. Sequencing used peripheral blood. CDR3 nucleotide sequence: TGTGCCAGTAGTCCGCACCGGGGCTACGAGCAGTACTTC. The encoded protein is CASSPHRGYEQYF.